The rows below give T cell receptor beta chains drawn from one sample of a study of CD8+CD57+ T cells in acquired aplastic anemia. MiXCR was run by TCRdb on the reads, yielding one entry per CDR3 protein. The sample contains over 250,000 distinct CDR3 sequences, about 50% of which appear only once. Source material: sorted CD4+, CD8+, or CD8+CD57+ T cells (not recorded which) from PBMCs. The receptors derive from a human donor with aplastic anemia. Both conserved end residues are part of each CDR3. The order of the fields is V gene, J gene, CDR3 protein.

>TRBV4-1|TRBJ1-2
CASSQDMTGGYGYTF
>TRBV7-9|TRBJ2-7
CASSLVSGKIYEQYF
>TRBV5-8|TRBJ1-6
CASSLGPGTGTGSPLHF
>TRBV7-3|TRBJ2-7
CASSPGTGGFDEQYF
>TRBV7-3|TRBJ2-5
CASSRSGAETRYF
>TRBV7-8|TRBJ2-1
CASSLAGLAGGHEQFF
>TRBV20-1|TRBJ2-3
CSARDHTDTQYF
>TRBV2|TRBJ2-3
CASSVQGTTDTQYF
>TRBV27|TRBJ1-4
CASSDDRTNEKLFF
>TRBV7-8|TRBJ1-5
CASSPDGGQPQHF
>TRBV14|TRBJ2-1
CASSNYAGSSYNEQLF
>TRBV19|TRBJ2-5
CASKAGNQETQYF
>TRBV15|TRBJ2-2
CATRGQGTVGELFF
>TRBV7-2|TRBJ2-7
CASSVGAFYEQYF
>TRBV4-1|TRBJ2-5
CASSQVDRLETQYF
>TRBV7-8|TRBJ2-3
CASSLDRNSGGPTDTQYF
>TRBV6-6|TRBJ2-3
CASSSGDRFVDTQYF
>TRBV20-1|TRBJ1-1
CSAFTGTIAEAFF
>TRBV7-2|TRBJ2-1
CASSSVAGGYEQFF
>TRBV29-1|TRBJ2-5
CSVGLAEETQYF
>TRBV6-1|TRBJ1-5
CASSEGALRQDNQPQHF
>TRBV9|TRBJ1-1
CASSHGRDTEAFF
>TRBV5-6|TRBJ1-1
CSSSLVNTEAFF
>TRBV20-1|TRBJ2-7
CSASDFRLSYEQYF
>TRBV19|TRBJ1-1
CASITRDSYTGAFF
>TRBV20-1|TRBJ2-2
CSARPWVNGELFF
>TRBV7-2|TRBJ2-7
CASSPQTGSAYEQYF
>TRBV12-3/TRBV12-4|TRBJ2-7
CAISIQGAAYEQYF
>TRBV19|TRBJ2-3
CASRKPGRDTDTQYF
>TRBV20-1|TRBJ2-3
CSARVDTQYF
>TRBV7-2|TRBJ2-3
CASSLGLPSTDTQYF
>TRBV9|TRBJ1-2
CASSETPGGANYGYTF
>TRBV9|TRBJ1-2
CASSLDPHTF
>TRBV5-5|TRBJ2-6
CASSLEPHGPSGANVLTF
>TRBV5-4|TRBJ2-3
CASSPRTSLLSEDTQYF
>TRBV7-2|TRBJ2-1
CASSQRQGNYNEQFF
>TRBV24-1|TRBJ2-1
CATSDLTGGEDNEQFF
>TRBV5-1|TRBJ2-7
CASSSTGAEQYF
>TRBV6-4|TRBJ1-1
CASRRTGSNTEAFF
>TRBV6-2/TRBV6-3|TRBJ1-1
CASTQAYHAFF
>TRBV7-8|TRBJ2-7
CARGSSGTFYEQYF
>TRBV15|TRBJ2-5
CATSRGRVGLQETQYF
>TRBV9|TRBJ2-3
CASSWGTSGNKIADTQYF
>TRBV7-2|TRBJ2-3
CASSLLGFADTQYF
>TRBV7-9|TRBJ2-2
CASSHRMDPPNTGELFF
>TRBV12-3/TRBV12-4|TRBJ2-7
CASSSNYEQRRYF
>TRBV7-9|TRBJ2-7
CASSHGTSGRYEQYF
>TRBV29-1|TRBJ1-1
CSVGAGQTEAFF
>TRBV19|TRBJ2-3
CASSTGGSRTDTQYF
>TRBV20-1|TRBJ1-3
CSATSETTIYF
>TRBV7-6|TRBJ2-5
CASSLWRQASNQPQYF